This T cell receptor (beta chain) emerged from a study of identical twins. Study-wide results and limits: Alpha sequences out of frame and shared by twins had excess low generation probability. Where beta out-of-frame sequences were concerned, excess twin sharing was weaker.

The CDR3 sequence is 14 residues long. The V end was cut by 5 bases, the J end by 2 bases, with 13 bases between. Germline assignment: CDR1 MDHEN and CDR2 SYDVKM. This clonotype came up a few times. Its antigen is undetermined. TCRdb fed the 5' RACE reads into MiXCR, producing one record per CDR3 protein. The table lists approximately 600,000 distinct CDR3 sequences, around 7.5% of them singletons. This sample also appeared in a second study, on yellow fever vaccine responses in identical twins.

V is TRBV28 and J is TRBJ2-7; maybe TRBD1 (6 bases). The sequence derives from a woman aged 18-30 years in good health. Material for sequencing was PBMCs. CDR3 sequence: CASSPGQRTYEQYF. DNA for the CDR3: TGTGCCAGCAGTCCTGGACAGCGAACCTACGAGCAGTACTTC.